The 18 T cell receptor beta chains below were found in one sample sequenced in a study of blood T cell repertoires in COVID-19. Clones were read by immunoSEQ multiplex PCR, and TCRdb kept only the in-frame ones, dropping some. The sample records approximately 220,000 clones, about 86% being singletons. Sequences were obtained from peripheral blood. These receptors were obtained from a man in his 60s who had recovered from COVID-19.

The genes are TRBV3-1 (or the pseudogene TRBV3-2) and TRBJ2-5; 7 nucleotides agree with TRBD1. V was clipped by 4 bases and J by 4 bases; unmatched bases: 6. Germline values: CDR1 LGHDT, CDR2 YNNKEL (reference sequence). The CDR3 covers 14 residues. This CDR3 is CASSLQTGRETQYF. CDR3 in DNA: TGTGCCAGCAGCCTACAGACAGGGAGAGAGACCCAGTACTTC.

V gene TRBV28 combines with J gene TRBJ1-5; D is ambiguous. The V gene lost 7 bases and the J gene lost 7 bases, with 17 bases spanning the gap. Germline CDR1 reads MDHEN; CDR2 reads SYDVKM. The CDR3 has 14 amino acids. CDR3 bases: TGTGCCAGCACCTCAGGATTGGGTTCCCAGCCCCAGCATTTT. Translating it yields CASTSGLGSQPQHF.

The chain recombines TRBV2 with TRBJ2-1; TRBD1 is a possible D gene (6 bases). V lost 6 bases and J 7 bases, leaving 16 bases between the germline ends. This CDR3 contains 14 residues. Germline V lookup: CDR1 SNHLY, CDR2 FYNNEI. Here the CDR3 DNA reads TGTGCCAGCAGCCTCAGGGGACGGGAAAATGAGCAGTTCTTC. Residues: CASSLRGRENEQFF.

The J gene is TRBJ2-5, the V gene TRBV3-1 (or the pseudogene TRBV3-2); 12 nucleotides agree with TRBD2. The CDR3 runs 17 residues. V gave up 1 base and J gave up 3 bases; unmatched junction bases: 6. CDR1 is LGHDT and CDR2 is YNNKEL in the germline V gene (reference sequence). The CDR3 region is CASSQGRASGGEETQYF. CDR3 coding DNA: TGTGCCAGCAGCCAAGGGCGGGCTAGCGGGGGGGAAGAGACCCAGTACTTC.

This chain's CDR3 is CASSYGGDTGELFF. CDR3 sequence (DNA): TGTGCCAGCAGTTACGGGGGGGACACCGGGGAGCTGTTTTTT. The chain joins TRBV6-6 to TRBJ2-2; 7 nucleotides align to TRBD2. V lost 2 bases and J lost 3; bases outside the gene matches: 0. The germline V gene encodes CDR1 MNHNY and CDR2 SVGAGI (reference sequence). This CDR3 region has 14 residues.

The chain joins TRBV7-3 to TRBJ2-6; TRBD2 might be the D (5 bases). V was cut by 0 bases and J by 1 base, with 10 bases left in between. Germline values: CDR1 SGHTA, CDR2 FQGTGA. CDR3 size: 17 residues. As DNA, the CDR3 is TGTGCCAGCAGCTTAACACGGCCGGGGTCTGGGGCCAACGTCCTGACTTTC. Translated, it gives CASSLTRPGSGANVLTF.

The genes are TRBV5-4 and TRBJ2-1; D is perhaps TRBD2 (6 bases). Trimming cost V 2 bases and J 2 bases, with 14 bases left between them. Germline V gene sequence: CDR1 SGHNT, CDR2 YYREEE (reference sequence). The CDR3 spans 16 residues. The CDR3 reads CASSFRRGPTYNEQFF. The CDR3, as DNA: TGTGCCAGCAGCTTCAGGCGGGGACCGACCTACAATGAGCAGTTCTTC.

At least ten counts were recorded for this clone. For the CDR3, the DNA is TGTGCCATCAGTGATCCGGGACAGGGTACACCCCATAATTCACCCCTCCACTTT. Its translation is CAISDPGQGTPHNSPLHF. The V gene is TRBV10-3, the J gene TRBJ1-6; 9 nucleotides match TRBD1. Germline CDR1 ENHRY, CDR2 SYGVKD. CDR3 length equals 18 residues. Trimming cost V 3 bases and J 5 bases; bases outside gene matches: 11.

This clone was detected only once. The chain links TRBV6-1 to TRBJ2-5; D might be TRBD1 (8 bases). V gave up 2 bases and J gave up 5 bases, with 21 bases separating them. Germline-derived CDR1 and CDR2 are MNHNS and SASEGT. The CDR3 length is 17 residues. CDR3 loop: CASSESHRGGLRETQYF. In DNA form, the CDR3 reads TGTGCCAGCAGTGAATCACACAGGGGGGGATTGAGGGAGACCCAGTACTTC.

The genes are TRBV24-1 and TRBJ2-1; a weak D match, TRBD2 (6 bases). CDR3 length equals 16 residues. Germline lookup yields CDR1 KGHDR and CDR2 SFDVKD. Trimming took 5 bases from V and 2 from J, leaving 15 bases between them. The CDR3 DNA reads TGTGCCACCAGTGTCGGCGGGGCCCCACCCTACAATGAGCAGTTCTTC. Translation gives CATSVGGAPPYNEQFF.

This clone was detected only a few times. The V call is TRBV24-1, the J call TRBJ2-1; the match to TRBD2 covers 11 bases. This CDR3 region has 16 residues. Germline lookup yields CDR1 KGHDR and CDR2 SFDVKD. V shed 0 bases, J shed 6 bases, and the junction held 3 bases outside the gene matches. The CDR3 protein is CATSDLNSGRANEQFF. The CDR3 DNA reads as TGTGCCACCAGTGATTTGAATAGCGGGAGGGCCAATGAGCAGTTCTTC.

Comments on this clone: One end of the junction is discordant with germline, which a read error may explain. CDR3 loop: CASSAGAGKASFEQYF. CDR3 DNA sequence: TGTGCCAGTAGCGCGGGCGCGGGCAAAGCCTCCTTCGAGCAGTACTTC. V usage is TRBV19 and J usage is TRBJ2-7; a weak D match, TRBD2 (5 bases). This CDR3 has 16 amino acids. Germline V lookup: CDR1 LNHDA, CDR2 SQIVND (reference sequence).

V usage is TRBV19 and J usage is TRBJ2-1, with 8 positions matching TRBD2. Germline trimming cut 5 bases from V and 7 bases from J; bases unmatched to any gene: 10. Per germline, CDR1 LNHDA and CDR2 SQIVND (reference sequence). The length of the CDR3 is 15 residues. The CDR3, as DNA: TGTGCCAGTAGTCCCGACAGCGGGAGTCTAAATGAGCAGTTCTTC. Amino acids: CASSPDSGSLNEQFF.

This clone was seen a single time. The V and J genes are TRBV19 and TRBJ1-5; a weak D match, TRBD1 (5 bases). Germline CDR1 LNHDA, CDR2 SQIVND (reference sequence). Trimming stripped 6 bases from V and 3 bases from J, with 15 bases between. The CDR3 is 15 amino acids. The CDR3 spells CASSQSGGNNQPQHF. CDR3 nucleotide sequence: TGTGCCAGTAGCCAAAGCGGGGGGAACAATCAGCCCCAGCATTTT. Based on the CDR3 plus reference TRBV19 and TRBJ1-5, the full variable domain is DGGITQSPKYLFRKEGQNVTLSCEQNLNHDAMYWYRQDPGQGLRLIYYSQIVNDFQKGDIAEGYSVSREKKESFPLTVTSAQKNPTAFYLCASSQSGGNNQPQHFGDGTRLSIL.

This chain uses TRBV9 with TRBJ2-1; 10 positions agree with TRBD2. Germline-derived CDR1 and CDR2 are SGDLS and YYNGEE. The CDR3 contains 16 residues. Losses at the gene ends were 0 bases for V and 4 bases for J; bases not matched to a gene: 4. The DNA for the CDR3 is TGTGCCAGCAGCGTAGGTCTAGCGGGGGATTACAATGAGCAGTTCTTC. As protein: CASSVGLAGDYNEQFF.

The chain recombines TRBV29-1 with TRBJ1-1; D uncertain. Germline CDR1 SQVTM, CDR2 ANQGSEA. Trimming cost V 4 bases and J 1 base, with 10 bases left between them. This CDR3 is 13 amino acids long. CDR3 residues: CSVGAAGNTEAFF. The CDR3 DNA reads TGCAGCGTTGGAGCAGCGGGGAACACTGAAGCTTTCTTT.

V is TRBV12-3 or TRBV12-4 and J is TRBJ1-2; the D gene is possibly TRBD1 (6 bases). Deletions cut 6 bases from V and 5 bases from J, with 10 bases between. The CDR3 is 12 amino acids. The CDR3 is CASSSTGYGYTF. In DNA form, the CDR3 reads TGTGCCAGCAGCTCCACAGGGTATGGCTACACCTTC.

The chain recombines TRBV29-1 with TRBJ1-2, with TRBD1 as a possible D gene (5 bases). V was pared by 5 bases and J by 5 bases, with 12 bases between. Germline CDR1 is SQVTM and CDR2 is ANQGSEA. This CDR3 spans 12 amino acids. This CDR3 reads CSVWSGLYGYTF. Written as DNA, the CDR3 is TGCAGCGTTTGGTCAGGGTTATATGGCTACACCTTC.